This T cell receptor beta chain was sequenced for a study of identical twins. This CDR3 is 14 amino acids long. The trim removed 3 bases at V and 3 bases at J, leaving 5 bases unmatched. Looked up from germline, CDR1 is SGHDT and CDR2 is YYEEEE. TCRdb reanalysed the 5' RACE reads using MiXCR and keeps one entry per CDR3 protein. Of under 250,000 distinct CDR3 sequences listed, about an eighth were seen once; the top ten hold 4% to 5%. This clonotype was counted many times. Every sampled donor was Caucasian and healthy. These data were likewise used in another study, on yellow fever vaccine responses in identical twins.

The V and J genes are TRBV5-6 and TRBJ2-7; 8 nucleotides align to TRBD1. This TCR was recovered from a woman aged 18 to 35 in good health. Material: memory (CD45RO+) T cells sorted from blood. The CDR3 here is CASSSRDRNYEQYF. In DNA form, the CDR3 reads TGTGCCAGCAGCTCCCGGGACAGGAACTACGAGCAGTACTTC.